Each of the 25 T cell receptor beta chains below was sequenced from the same sample in a study of early T cells in non-severe SARS-CoV-2 infection. TCRdb fed the 5' RACE reads into MiXCR, producing one record per CDR3 protein. The sample has 80,000 to 100,000 distinct CDR3 sequences, 9.5% to 12% seen once. The sequencing used whole blood, collected at baseline. The receptors originated from an adult who was a healthcare worker with PCR-confirmed SARS-CoV-2 infection or an uninfected control (not recorded which).

This clonotype was seen a handful of times. The rearrangement joins TRBV6-2 or TRBV6-3 to TRBJ2-7; 14 bases agree with TRBD2. The CDR3 covers 14 residues. V shed 8 bases, J shed 4 bases, and the junction held 4 bases outside the gene matches. The germline CDR1 and CDR2 sequences are MNHEY and SVGEGT. The DNA for the CDR3 is TGTGCCAGCTCGGGACTAGCGGGAGTATACGAGCAGTACTTC. It translates to CASSGLAGVYEQYF.

This clonotype was observed a handful of times. The chain employs TRBV20-1 and TRBJ2-7; D is unresolved. The CDR3 runs to 13 residues. Trimming pared 5 bases from V and 0 bases from J, leaving 11 bases between. The V gene's germline CDR1 is DFQATT and CDR2 SNEGSKA (reference sequence). CDR3 sequence (DNA): TGCAGTGCTTTACACGGAAGCTCCTACGAGCAGTACTTC. Its translation is CSALHGSSYEQYF.

This clonotype was counted once. V gene TRBV2 combines with J gene TRBJ1-1; D uncertain. Germline V lookup: CDR1 SNHLY, CDR2 FYNNEI. Trimming took 6 bases from V and 1 from J, leaving 9 bases between them. This CDR3 has 13 amino acids. The CDR3: CASSELENTEAFF. The CDR3 coding sequence is TGTGCCAGCAGCGAGCTAGAGAACACTGAAGCTTTCTTT.

For this clonotype: This may be a read error: a much more frequent sequence differs by one nucleotide. The genes are TRBV10-3 and TRBJ1-5; no definite D call. Germline lookup yields CDR1 ENHRY and CDR2 SYGVKD. This CDR3 spans 14 amino acids. Trimming took off 7 bases at V and 3 bases at J, with 13 bases between the two ends. In nucleotides, the CDR3 is TGTGCCATCAATGATTCGCGGGACAATCAGCCCCAGCATTTT. Its protein product is CAINDSRDNQPQHF.

In regard to this clonotype: Relative to the germline gene, one junction end is altered; a read error may explain this. This chain joins TRBV7-8 and TRBJ1-4; TRBD1 matches at 8 bases. The CDR3 has 14 amino acids. CDR1 SGHVS and CDR2 FQNEAQ come from the germline V gene. In DNA, the CDR3 is TGTGTCAGCAGCACGGGACAGGATAATGAAAAACTGTTTTTT. This sequence encodes CVSSTGQDNEKLFF.

This chain joins TRBV20-1 and TRBJ2-1; D gene ambiguous. V was trimmed by 6 bases and J by 0 bases, leaving 9 bases between them. The CDR3 contains 13 residues. Germline assignment: CDR1 DFQATT and CDR2 SNEGSKA (reference sequence). The CDR3 DNA sequence: TGCAGTGCCCCAATTGTCTCCTACAATGAGCAGTTCTTC. Its translation: CSAPIVSYNEQFF.

This chain uses TRBV18 with TRBJ2-1, with D possibly matching TRBD1 (6 bases). This CDR3 contains 14 residues. Trimming removed 3 bases from V and 4 bases from J, with 10 bases in between. Germline CDR1 reads KGHSH; CDR2 reads LQKENI. The CDR3 coding sequence is TGTGCCAGCTCACCGGTTCAGGGGTACAATGAGCAGTTCTTC. Its protein is CASSPVQGYNEQFF.

This clonotype has ten or more counts. V usage is TRBV5-6 and J usage is TRBJ1-1; D uncertain. The V gene lost 0 bases and the J gene lost 2 bases, with 5 bases spanning the gap. The CDR3 contains 13 residues. The germline gives CDR1 SGHDT, CDR2 YYEEEE. The CDR3 spells CASSLGTNTEAFF. CDR3 bases: TGTGCCAGCAGCTTGGGTACAAACACTGAAGCTTTCTTT. Full variable domain (rest looked up from reference TRBV5-6 and TRBJ1-1): DAGVTQSPTHLIKTRGQQVTLRCSPKSGHDTVSWYQQALGQGPQFIFQYYEEEERQRGNFPDRFSGHQFPNYSSELNVNALLLGDSALYLCASSLGTNTEAFFGQGTRLTVV.

This clonotype was counted ten times or more. This rearrangement joins TRBV4-2 to TRBJ1-6, with D possibly being TRBD1 (5 bases). The V end was cut by 0 bases, the J end by 9 bases, with 6 bases between. Looked up from germline, CDR1 is LGHNA and CDR2 is YNFKEQ. The CDR3 contains 13 residues. CDR3 sequence reads: CASSQDRGSPLHF. Here the CDR3 DNA reads TGTGCCAGCAGCCAAGATAGGGGTTCACCCCTCCACTTT.

This clonotype was counted ten times or more. V is TRBV7-2 and J is TRBJ2-7, with a tentative D call TRBD1 (6 bases). Germline V CDR1 and CDR2: SGHTA, FQGNSA. The CDR3 spans 15 residues. Trimming took off 0 bases at V and 5 bases at J, with 14 bases between the two ends. CDR3 nucleotides: TGTGCCAGCAGCTTAGCCCAGGGGTTGGTCGACGAGCAGTACTTC. Its translation is CASSLAQGLVDEQYF.

This clonotype came up a few times. J is TRBJ2-5 and V is TRBV20-1; D uncertain. The ends were cut back, 7 bases at V and 1 base at J, with 16 bases in the middle. This CDR3 contains 14 residues. Per germline, CDR1 DFQATT and CDR2 SNEGSKA (reference sequence). CDR3: CSGATGPPQETQYF. The DNA of the CDR3 is TGCAGTGGCGCTACCGGGCCCCCCCAAGAGACCCAGTACTTC.

The chain recombines TRBV6-1 with TRBJ1-1, with 9 bases fitting TRBD1. Germline CDR1 is MNHNS and CDR2 is SASEGT. This CDR3 has 14 amino acids. V lost 6 bases to trimming and J lost 4 bases; unmatched junction nucleotides: 6. The CDR3 loop reads CASRHRGRFTEAFF. In DNA form, the CDR3 reads TGTGCCAGCAGACACAGGGGGCGATTCACTGAAGCTTTCTTT.

At least ten counts were recorded for this clonotype. V and J are TRBV20-1 and TRBJ1-5; no definite D call. CDR3 size: 16 residues. The V gene's germline CDR1 is DFQATT and CDR2 SNEGSKA (reference sequence). Trimming removed 5 bases at V and 2 bases at J, with 19 bases between. The CDR3 reads CSAGPGVPGGNQPQHF. Written as DNA, the CDR3 is TGCAGTGCTGGCCCGGGTGTACCAGGCGGCAATCAGCCCCAGCATTTT.

CDR3 sequence (DNA): TGTGCCAGCAGTTTAGTCCAGGGGATGGTGCAGTTCTTC. It is translated as CASSLVQGMVQFF. The chain uses TRBV27 and TRBJ2-1, with D maybe TRBD1 (6 bases). This CDR3 is 13 amino acids long. Germline V lookup: CDR1 MNHEY, CDR2 SMNVEV (reference sequence). With 2 bases removed from V and 12 bases from J, the gap between germline ends came to 14 bases.

This clonotype showed up just a few times. This chain joins TRBV3-1 and TRBJ1-4; D remains unclear. The length of the CDR3 is 14 residues. In germline, CDR1 is LGHDT, CDR2 YNNKEL (reference sequence). V dropped 0 bases and J dropped 8 bases, with 10 bases sitting between them. In nucleotides, the CDR3 is TGTGCCAGCAGCCAAGATATTGCGGGAGAAAAACTGTTTTTT. Translation: CASSQDIAGEKLFF.

This clonotype came up a few times. The chain carries TRBV21-1 and TRBJ2-1. TRBV21-1 is a documented pseudogene. CDR3 length: 14 residues. In DNA, the CDR3 is TGTGCCAGCAGCAAAGTGGAGACCTACAATGAGCAGTTCTTC. Amino acids: CASSKVETYNEQFF.

The chain joins TRBV7-9 to TRBJ2-2; the D gene is possibly TRBD2 (6 bases). The CDR3 consists of 16 residues. V lost 9 bases, J lost 5 bases, and 22 bases lay in between. Germline V CDR1 and CDR2: SEHNR, FQNEAQ (reference sequence). The CDR3 sequence is CARSRTGGEGTGELFF. In DNA, the CDR3 is TGTGCCAGAAGTAGGACCGGGGGAGAAGGTACCGGGGAGCTGTTTTTT.

This clonotype was observed at least ten times. The chain is built from TRBV6-1 and TRBJ2-7; the match to TRBD2 covers 7 bases. V lost 9 bases to trimming and J lost 5 bases; unmatched junction nucleotides: 16. CDR1 is MNHNS and CDR2 is SASEGT in the germline V gene. CDR3 size: 15 residues. CDR3 bases: TGTGCCAGGACGCCCCGACTAGCACCAGCCAACGAGCAGTACTTC. It codes for CARTPRLAPANEQYF.

This clonotype appeared once. The chain couples TRBV30 to TRBJ2-2; D uncertain. Between the trimmed V and J ends, which lost 4 bases and 5 bases, there was a span of 11 bases. Germline loops: CDR1 GTSNPN, CDR2 SVGIG (reference sequence). The CDR3 spans 13 residues. The CDR3 here is CAWTSSGTGELFF. For the CDR3, the DNA is TGTGCCTGGACTTCGTCCGGGACCGGGGAGCTGTTTTTT.

This clonotype was counted at least ten times. The chain has TRBV10-3 and TRBJ2-7; D unclear. Looked up from germline, CDR1 is ENHRY and CDR2 is SYGVKD. The CDR3 has 15 residues. Trimming removed 2 bases at V and 2 bases at J, with 13 bases between. CDR3 in amino acids: CAISESVGTPYEQYF. The DNA for the CDR3 is TGTGCCATCAGTGAGAGTGTGGGAACCCCCTACGAGCAGTACTTC.

This clonotype occurred many times. V is TRBV12-3 or TRBV12-4 and J is TRBJ2-5; D not resolved. V dropped 2 bases and J dropped 2 bases, with 9 bases sitting between them. The CDR3 spans 14 residues. CDR3 in amino acids: CASSLFGGQETQYF. The DNA of the CDR3 is TGTGCCAGCAGTTTATTCGGCGGACAAGAGACCCAGTACTTC.

There are a few counts of this clonotype. This chain connects TRBV19 to TRBJ1-5, with D possibly matching TRBD1 (6 bases). Germline lookup yields CDR1 LNHDA and CDR2 SQIVND (reference sequence). This CDR3 contains 15 residues. V lost 6 bases and J lost 1, with 13 bases in between. The CDR3 region has the DNA TGTGCCAGTAGAAGTTCAGGGGCGAGCAATCAGCCCCAGCATTTT. As protein: CASRSSGASNQPQHF.

This clonotype was picked up many times. This chain links TRBV7-6 with TRBJ2-4, with 12 nucleotides matching TRBD2. Trimming removed 0 bases from V and 1 base from J; junction bases left unmatched: 4. The CDR3 runs 18 residues. From germline, CDR1 is SGHVS and CDR2 FNYEAQ. Written as DNA, the CDR3 is TGTGCCAGCAGCTTAGCGTCTAGCGGGAGGGTGGCCAAAAACATTCAGTACTTC. This codes for CASSLASSGRVAKNIQYF. The full variable domain, with the rest looked up from reference TRBV7-6 and TRBJ2-4, is GAGVSQSPRYKVTKRGQDVALRCDPISGHVSLYWYRQALGQGPEFLTYFNYEAQQDKSGLPNDRFSAERPEGSISTLTIQRTEQRDSAMYRCASSLASSGRVAKNIQYFGAGTRLSVL.

This clonotype appeared many times. The chain uses TRBV11-2 and TRBJ2-3; D is unclear. The CDR3 has 14 amino acids. The V gene lost 4 bases and the J gene lost 0 bases, with 8 bases spanning the gap. Germline V gives CDR1 SGHAT, CDR2 FQNNGV. The DNA for the CDR3 is TGTGCCAGCAGCTCTTTTTCCAGCACAGATACGCAGTATTTT. Translated: CASSSFSSTDTQYF. Filled out from reference TRBV11-2 and TRBJ2-3, the complete variable domain reads EAGVAQSPRYKIIEKRQSVAFWCNPISGHATLYWYQQILGQGPKLLIQFQNNGVVDDSQLPKDRFSAERLKGVDSTLKIQPAKLEDSAVYLCASSSFSSTDTQYFGPGTRLTVL.

This clonotype was seen more than once but under ten times. The CDR3 loop is CASSTSGGRDEQYF. The CDR3 coding sequence is TGTGCCAGCAGCACTAGCGGGGGAAGGGACGAGCAGTACTTC. This rearrangement joins TRBV12-3 or TRBV12-4 to TRBJ2-7; 11 bases agree with TRBD2. V was clipped by 6 bases and J by 5 bases; unmatched bases: 6. The CDR3 has 14 residues.